Listed below are T cell receptor beta chains from one sample, sequenced in a study of cytomegalovirus exposure and HLA in healthy donors. Produced via immunoSEQ multiplex PCR; TCRdb's table is partial and in-frame only. The sample records more than 95,000 clones, 60% to 85% being singletons. Sequenced material: PBMCs. Receptors were obtained from a woman in her thirties or forties in good health and CMV-seropositive. CDR3s include the opening cysteine and the closing phenylalanine or tryptophan. D genes are given only for firm matches. Some rows have no size entry. The others give once, few or many, or a class for an expanded clone.

j_call clone_size d_call v_call cdr3_aa cdr3_nt
TRBJ2-1 - TRBD2 TRBV7-9 CSSSHGGARGYNEQFF TGTTCCAGCAGCCACGGGGGGGCCCGGGGTTACAATGAGCAGTTCTTC
TRBJ2-5 - TRBD2 TRBV5-4 CASSLILAGQETQYF TGTGCCAGCAGCTTGATCTTAGCGGGCCAAGAGACCCAGTACTTC
TRBJ1-5 - - TRBV2 CASSDQGRHQPQHF TGTGCCAGCAGTGATCAGGGTAGGCATCAGCCCCAGCATTTT
TRBJ2-3 - - TRBV7-9 CASSRDTRFGTDTQYF TGTGCCAGCAGCCGAGATACTAGATTCGGCACAGATACGCAGTATTTT
TRBJ1-6 - - TRBV4-2 CASSQEISAGGSPLHF TGTGCCAGCAGCCAAGAAATTTCGGCAGGCGGGTCACCCCTCCACTTT
TRBJ1-2 few - TRBV28 CASRGSGQSYGYTF TGTGCCAGCAGAGGCTCGGGACAAAGCTATGGCTACACCTTC
TRBJ1-4 - TRBD1 TRBV25-1 CASSELRGQNEKLFF TGTGCCAGCAGTGAATTAAGGGGACAGAATGAAAAACTGTTTTTT
TRBJ1-5 - TRBD1 TRBV4-1 CASSPGTAYSNQPQHF TGCGCCAGCAGCCCAGGGACAGCTTATAGCAATCAGCCCCAGCATTTT
TRBJ1-1 - - TRBV29-1 CSVVDNEAFF TGCAGCGTGGTAGACAATGAAGCTTTCTTT
TRBJ1-1 - - TRBV27 CASSLAAGRGTEAFF TGTGCCAGCAGTTTAGCGGCGGGACGGGGCACTGAAGCTTTCTTT
TRBJ1-2 - - TRBV6-1 CASSVSYYGYTF TGTGCCAGCAGTGTCTCGTACTATGGCTACACCTTC
TRBJ1-1 - - TRBV7-9 CASSFLFDRNEAFF TGTGCCAGCAGCTTCTTATTTGACAGGAATGAAGCTTTCTTT
TRBJ2-3 - TRBD2 TRBV6-6 CATNRGDSRTDTQYF TGTGCCACCAATCGGGGGGACTCCCGCACAGATACGCAGTATTTT
TRBJ2-1 - TRBD2 TRBV7-7 CASSLGAGAGGEQFF TGTGCCAGCAGCTTAGGAGCGGGAGCGGGTGGAGAGCAGTTCTTC
TRBJ2-2 - TRBD1 TRBV5-1 CASRKQGANTGELFF TGCGCCAGCAGAAAACAGGGGGCTAACACCGGGGAGCTGTTTTTT
TRBJ1-1 once TRBD1 TRBV5-1 CASSLVAGGNTEAFF TGCGCCAGCAGCTTGGTAGCAGGGGGGAACACTGAAGCTTTCTTT
TRBJ1-1 - - TRBV18 CASSPPFRNTEAFF TGTGCCAGCTCACCACCGTTTAGGAACACTGAAGCTTTCTTT
TRBJ1-1 few - TRBV5-4 CASSLRNTEAFF TGTGCCAGCAGCTTGCGTAACACTGAAGCTTTCTTT
TRBJ1-2 - - TRBV4-1 CASSQGSRAHYGYTF TGCGCCAGCAGCCAAGGGTCCAGGGCTCATTATGGCTACACCTTC
TRBJ2-3 - - TRBV7-3 CASSLQAGAGDTQYF TGTGCCAGCAGCTTACAGGCGGGGGCGGGGGATACGCAGTATTTT
TRBJ1-2 - - TRBV7-9 CASSLVSQTYGYTF TGTGCCAGCAGCTTAGTTAGCCAGACCTATGGCTACACCTTC
TRBJ2-6 - - TRBV4-1 CASSQGPRGANVLTF TGCGCCAGCAGCCAAGGCCCGCGGGGGGCCAACGTCCTGACTTTC
TRBJ2-2 - TRBD1 TRBV13 CASSPTGTVYTGELFF TGTGCCAGCAGCCCAACCGGGACAGTTTACACCGGGGAGCTGTTTTTT
TRBJ2-2 - TRBD1 TRBV5-1 CASSLQGATGELFF TGCGCCAGCAGCTTACAGGGGGCGACCGGGGAGCTGTTTTTT
TRBJ2-2 - TRBD1 TRBV9 CASRGQGNPNTGELFF TGTGCCAGCAGGGGACAGGGGAATCCAAACACCGGGGAGCTGTTTTTT
TRBJ1-6 - - TRBV19 CASKRNREYNSPLHF TGTGCCAGTAAAAGGAACAGGGAGTATAATTCACCCCTCCACTTT
TRBJ1-2 - TRBD1 TRBV7-9 CSSSLARRQGDGYTF TGTTCCAGCAGCTTAGCGCGGAGACAGGGGGATGGCTACACCTTC
TRBJ2-5 - - TRBV28 CASSPGTQETQYF TGTGCCAGCAGCCCAGGGACACAAGAGACCCAGTACTTC
TRBJ2-7 - TRBD2 TRBV14 CASSHWGGQGSYEQYF TGTGCCAGCAGCCATTGGGGAGGGCAGGGCTCCTACGAGCAGTACTTC
TRBJ2-7 - TRBD2 TRBV28 CASTRSGRAISYEQYF TGTGCCAGCACCAGAAGCGGGAGGGCCATCTCCTACGAGCAGTACTTC
TRBJ2-7 - - TRBV27 CASSLSSLSYEQYF TGTGCCAGCAGTTTATCCTCTTTATCCTACGAGCAGTACTTC
TRBJ2-1 - TRBD2 TRBV4-2 CASSQDLVAGGSYNEQFF TGTGCCAGCAGCCAAGACTTGGTAGCGGGAGGGTCCTACAATGAGCAGTTCTTC
TRBJ2-7 - TRBD1 TRBV28 CASSYPLDRVSYEQYF TGTGCCAGCAGTTACCCCCTAGACAGGGTGTCCTACGAGCAGTACTTC
TRBJ2-3 - TRBD2 TRBV29-1 CSANPGLATDTQYF TGCAGCGCCAACCCGGGACTAGCGACAGATACGCAGTATTTT
TRBJ2-7 - - TRBV7-9 CASSLATGPPLF TGTGCCAGCAGCTTAGCGACAGGCCCACCCCTCTTC
TRBJ2-2 - - TRBV4-1 CASSQDLFRTPNTGELFF TGCGCCAGCAGCCAAGATTTATTCAGGACTCCGAACACCGGGGAGCTGTTTTTT
TRBJ2-5 - TRBD2 TRBV5-6 CASSLVRTSGWETQYF TGTGCCAGCAGCTTAGTCAGGACTAGCGGGTGGGAGACCCAGTACTTC
TRBJ2-1 - - TRBV5-6 CASSFADSLPTYNEQFF TGTGCCAGCAGCTTCGCGGACAGCCTCCCCACCTACAATGAGCAGTTCTTC
TRBJ2-1 - - TRBV28 CASTFNKRAYNEQFF TGTGCCAGCACGTTTAATAAGCGGGCCTACAATGAGCAGTTCTTC
TRBJ2-7 - - TRBV11-2 CASRGFGAAYEQYF TGTGCCAGCAGGGGGTTTGGGGCAGCCTACGAGCAGTACTTC
TRBJ2-1 - - TRBV14 CASSQGPETYNEQFF TGTGCCAGCAGCCAAGGCCCGGAGACCTACAATGAGCAGTTCTTC
TRBJ2-3 - - TRBV19 CASSIGQQNTDTQYF TGTGCCAGTAGTATAGGACAGCAAAATACAGATACGCAGTATTTT
TRBJ2-1 - TRBD1 TRBV5-1 CASSAPTGVSFNEQFF TGCGCCAGCAGCGCCCCGACAGGGGTGTCCTTCAATGAGCAGTTCTTC
TRBJ1-2 - TRBD1 TRBV7-2 CASSLVTWGTGGGGYTF TGTGCCAGCAGCTTAGTAACCTGGGGGACAGGGGGGGGCGGCTACACCTTC
TRBJ1-1 - - TRBV2 CASSGLIVNTEAFF TGTGCCAGCAGTGGACTTATAGTGAACACTGAAGCTTTCTTT
TRBJ2-7 - TRBD1 TRBV7-9 CSSSSYRGPYEQYF TGTTCCAGCAGCTCCTACAGGGGACCCTACGAGCAGTACTTC
TRBJ2-7 - TRBD1 TRBV7-8 CASSPFPGQYSYEQYF TGTGCCAGCAGTCCTTTTCCGGGACAGTACTCCTACGAGCAGTACTTC
TRBJ1-2 - - TRBV18 CASSPPPPGGYTF TGTGCCAGCTCACCACCGCCGCCGGGTGGCTACACCTTC
TRBJ1-5 - TRBD1 TRBV6-1 CASSGDRAVTQHF TGTGCCAGCAGTGGAGACAGGGCGGTGACCCAGCATTTT
TRBJ2-7 - TRBD1 TRBV5-8 CASSFTLYGTGAYEQYF TGTGCCAGCAGCTTCACCTTGTACGGGACAGGGGCCTACGAGCAGTACTTC
TRBJ2-1 - - TRBV5-1 CASSARDLGGEQFF TGCGCCAGCAGCGCTAGGGACCTCGGGGGTGAGCAGTTCTTC
TRBJ1-1 - - TRBV4-2 CASSLQHPNTEAFF TGTGCCAGCAGCCTACAGCACCCTAACACTGAAGCTTTCTTT
TRBJ1-2 - - TRBV21-1 CASSPRQGLGGYTF TGTGCCAGCAGCCCTCGACAGGGCTTGGGAGGCTACACCTTC
TRBJ1-4 few TRBD1 TRBV28 CASSPPHGTGDEKLFF TGTGCCAGCAGTCCCCCCCATGGGACAGGGGATGAAAAACTGTTTTTT
TRBJ2-5 - TRBD2 TRBV9 CASSVEVAGNIQETQYF TGTGCCAGCAGCGTAGAGGTAGCGGGGAACATCCAAGAGACCCAGTACTTC